One and the same sample provided the 7 T cell receptor beta chains below, sequenced in a study of blood T cell repertoires in COVID-19. Generated by immunoSEQ multiplex PCR, the TCRdb table keeps only in-frame clones and is missing some. The data hold around 100,000 clones, with just under 80% observed a single time. The sample consisted of peripheral blood. These receptors were taken from a woman between 65 and 79 years old with acute or convalescent COVID-19.

This clone occurred a few times. The CDR3, as DNA: TGTGCCAGCTCACCGGGGGCCGAGCAGTACTTC. This sequence encodes CASSPGAEQYF. The J gene is TRBJ2-7, the V gene TRBV18; a possible D gene is TRBD1 (6 bases). Germline V gives CDR1 KGHSH, CDR2 LQKENI. V lost 3 bases and J 6 bases, leaving 6 bases between the germline ends. CDR3 length equals 11 residues.

The chain is built from TRBV2 and TRBJ2-7; a weak D match, TRBD2 (6 bases). The V end lost 3 bases, the J end lost 4 bases, and 16 bases lay between the germline ends. The length of the CDR3 is 15 residues. Germline V gene data show CDR1 as SNHLY and CDR2 as FYNNEI. CDR3 in DNA: TGTGCCAGCAGTGAGGGGGGAGACAGCTCTTACGAGCAGTACGTC. Its translation is CASSEGGDSSYEQYV.

This rearrangement joins TRBV7-8 to TRBJ2-1, with TRBD2 matching over 9 bases. Germline V gene sequence: CDR1 SGHVS, CDR2 FQNEAQ. The length of the CDR3 is 14 residues. V gave up 9 bases and J gave up 5 bases; unmatched junction bases: 8. CDR3 in amino acids: CASRLSGGHNEQFF. The CDR3 coding sequence is TGTGCCAGTCGCCTTAGCGGGGGACACAATGAGCAGTTCTTC.

The chain employs TRBV9 and TRBJ2-5; 10 positions agree with TRBD2. Trimming cost V 2 bases and J 4 bases; bases outside gene matches: 8. Germline CDR1 reads SGDLS; CDR2 reads YYNGEE. The CDR3 extends over 16 amino acids. CDR3 sequence: CASSVSGGAPLETQYF. The DNA for the CDR3 is TGTGCCAGCAGCGTCAGCGGGGGGGCCCCGTTAGAGACCCAGTACTTC.

This clone came up a few times. V gene TRBV10-3 combines with J gene TRBJ2-1, with D perhaps matching TRBD1 (5 bases). V was shortened by 4 bases and J by 3 bases, with 7 bases between the two germline ends. CDR3 length: 13 residues. Germline V gives CDR1 ENHRY, CDR2 SYGVKD. As DNA, the CDR3 is TGTGCCATCAGTGGGACAAACTACAATGAGCAGTTCTTC. This sequence encodes CAISGTNYNEQFF.

The rearrangement links TRBV5-1 to TRBJ1-6; D call uncertain. V dropped 2 bases and J dropped 5 bases, with 8 bases sitting between them. This CDR3 has 14 amino acids. Per the germline V gene, CDR1 is SGHRS and CDR2 is YFSETQ. The CDR3 sequence: CASSFTDNNSPLHF. The CDR3 nucleotides are TGCGCCAGCAGCTTTACAGATAATAATTCACCCCTCCACTTT.

This clone has a single count. This chain uses TRBV6-5 with TRBJ2-2; 8 nucleotides match TRBD1. The CDR3 extends over 14 amino acids. V lost 7 bases, J lost 5 bases, and 6 bases stayed unmatched. Germline lookup yields CDR1 MNHEY and CDR2 SVGAGI. The CDR3 DNA is TGTGCCAGCACCGGGACAGGCGAAACCGGGGAGCTGTTTTTT. Amino acids: CASTGTGETGELFF.